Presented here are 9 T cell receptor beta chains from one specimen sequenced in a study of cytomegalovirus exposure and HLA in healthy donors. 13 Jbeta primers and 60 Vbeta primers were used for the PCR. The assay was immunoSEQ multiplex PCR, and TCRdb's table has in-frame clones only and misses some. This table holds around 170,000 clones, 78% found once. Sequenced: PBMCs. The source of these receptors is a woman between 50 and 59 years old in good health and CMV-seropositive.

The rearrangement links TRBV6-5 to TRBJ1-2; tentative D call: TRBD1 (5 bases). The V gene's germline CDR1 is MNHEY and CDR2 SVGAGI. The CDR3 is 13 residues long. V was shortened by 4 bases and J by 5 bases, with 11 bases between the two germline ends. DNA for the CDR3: TGTGCCAGCAGTTTGGGCGCAGGGTATGGCTACACCTTC. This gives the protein CASSLGAGYGYTF.

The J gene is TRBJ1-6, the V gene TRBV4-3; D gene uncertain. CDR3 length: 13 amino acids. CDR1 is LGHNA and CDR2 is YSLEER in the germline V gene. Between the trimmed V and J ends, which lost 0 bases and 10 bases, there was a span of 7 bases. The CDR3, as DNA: TGCGCCAGCAGCCAAGAATTGAGGTCACCCCTCCACTTT. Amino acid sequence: CASSQELRSPLHF.

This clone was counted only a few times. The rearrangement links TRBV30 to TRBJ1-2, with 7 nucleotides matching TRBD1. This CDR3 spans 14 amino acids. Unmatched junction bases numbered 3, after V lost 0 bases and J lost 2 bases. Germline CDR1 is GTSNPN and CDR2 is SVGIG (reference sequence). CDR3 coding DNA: TGTGCCTGGAGTGTACTGGGACAGAACTATGGCTACACCTTC. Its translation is CAWSVLGQNYGYTF.

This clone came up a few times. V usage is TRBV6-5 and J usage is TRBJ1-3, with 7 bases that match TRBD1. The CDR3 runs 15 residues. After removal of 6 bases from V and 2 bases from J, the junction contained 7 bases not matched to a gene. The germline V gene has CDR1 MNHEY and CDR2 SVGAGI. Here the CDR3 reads CASSTTQGAGNTIYF. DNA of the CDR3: TGTGCCAGCAGCACCACCCAGGGGGCTGGAAACACCATATATTTT.

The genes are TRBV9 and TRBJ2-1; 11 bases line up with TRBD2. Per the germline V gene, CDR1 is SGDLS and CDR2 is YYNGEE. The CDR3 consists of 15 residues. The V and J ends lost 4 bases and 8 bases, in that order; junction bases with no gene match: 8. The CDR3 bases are TGTGCCAGCAGCCTTAGCGGGAGGGCCATCGATGAGCAGTTCTTC. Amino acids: CASSLSGRAIDEQFF.

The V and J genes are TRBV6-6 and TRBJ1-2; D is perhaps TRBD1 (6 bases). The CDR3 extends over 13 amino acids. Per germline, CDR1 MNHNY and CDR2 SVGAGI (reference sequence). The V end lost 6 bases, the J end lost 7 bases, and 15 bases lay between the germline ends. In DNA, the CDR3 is TGTGCCAGCAGGGTACAGGGTGGAGGTGGCTACACCTTC. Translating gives CASRVQGGGGYTF.

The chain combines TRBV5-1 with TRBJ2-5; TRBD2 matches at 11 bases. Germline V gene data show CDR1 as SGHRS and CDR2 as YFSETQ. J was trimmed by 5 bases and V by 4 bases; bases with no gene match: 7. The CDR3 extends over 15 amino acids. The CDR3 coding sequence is TGCGCCAGCAGCCCCGGGACTAGCGGACCGGAGACCCAGTACTTC. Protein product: CASSPGTSGPETQYF.

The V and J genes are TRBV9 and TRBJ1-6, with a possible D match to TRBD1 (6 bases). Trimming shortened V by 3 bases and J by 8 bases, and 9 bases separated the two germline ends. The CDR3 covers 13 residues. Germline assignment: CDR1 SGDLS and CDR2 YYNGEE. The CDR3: CASSGTAYSPLHF. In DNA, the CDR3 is TGTGCCAGCAGCGGGACAGCGTATTCACCCCTCCACTTT.

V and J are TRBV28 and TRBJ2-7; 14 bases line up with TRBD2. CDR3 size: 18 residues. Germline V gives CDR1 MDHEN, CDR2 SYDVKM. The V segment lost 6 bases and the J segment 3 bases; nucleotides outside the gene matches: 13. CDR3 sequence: CASRDPGLAGVRLYEQYF. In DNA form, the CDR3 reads TGTGCCAGCAGGGACCCGGGACTAGCGGGAGTCCGGCTCTACGAGCAGTACTTC.